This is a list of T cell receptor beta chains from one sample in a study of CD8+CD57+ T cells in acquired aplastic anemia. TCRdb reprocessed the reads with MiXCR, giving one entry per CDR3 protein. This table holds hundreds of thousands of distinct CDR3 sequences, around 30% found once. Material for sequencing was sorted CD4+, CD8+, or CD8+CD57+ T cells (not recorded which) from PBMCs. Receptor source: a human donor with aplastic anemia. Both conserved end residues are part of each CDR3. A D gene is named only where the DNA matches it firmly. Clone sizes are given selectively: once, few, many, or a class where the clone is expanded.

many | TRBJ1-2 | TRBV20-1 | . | CSARPDSYGYTF | TGCAGTGCGAGACCGGACAGCTATGGCTACACCTTC
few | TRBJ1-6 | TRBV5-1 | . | CASRQQVSYNSPLHF | TGCGCCAGCAGACAACAGGTTTCTTATAATTCACCCCTCCACTTT
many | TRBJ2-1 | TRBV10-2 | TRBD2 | CASMNLAGGPDEQFF | TGCGCCAGCATGAATCTAGCGGGAGGGCCCGATGAGCAGTTCTTC
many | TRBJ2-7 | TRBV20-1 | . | CSAPRTDSYEQYF | TGCAGTGCTCCTCGGACGGATTCCTACGAGCAGTACTTC
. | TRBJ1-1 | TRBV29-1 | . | CSVEGRYTEAFF | TGCAGCGTTGAAGGCAGATACACTGAAGCTTTCTTT
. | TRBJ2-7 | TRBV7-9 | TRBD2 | CASSLASGRHHEQYF | TGTGCCAGCAGCTTAGCTAGCGGGAGGCACCACGAGCAGTACTTC
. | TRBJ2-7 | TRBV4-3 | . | CASSQDARTYEQYF | TGCGCCAGCAGCCAAGATGCCAGAACCTACGAGCAGTACTTC
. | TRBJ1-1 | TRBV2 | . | CAISDQGIGTEAFF | TGTGCCATCAGTGACCAGGGGATAGGCACTGAAGCTTTCTTT
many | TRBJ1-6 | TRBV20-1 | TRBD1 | CSAPGQGAESPLHF | TGCAGTGCACCGGGACAGGGGGCCGAATCACCCCTCCACTTT
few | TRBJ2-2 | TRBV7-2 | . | CASSYGGAGELFF | TGTGCCAGCAGTTACGGTGGGGCCGGGGAGCTGTTTTTT
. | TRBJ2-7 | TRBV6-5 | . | CASSSRIFYEQYF | TGTGCCAGCAGTTCACGGATATTCTACGAGCAGTACTTC
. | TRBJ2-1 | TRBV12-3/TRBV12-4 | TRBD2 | CASSTTSGGGQFF | TGTGCCAGCAGTACGACTAGCGGAGGTGGGCAGTTCTTC
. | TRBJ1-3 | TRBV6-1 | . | CASIPRRSLSGNTIYF | TGTGCCAGCATCCCTCGCCGGTCCCTCTCTGGAAACACCATATATTTT
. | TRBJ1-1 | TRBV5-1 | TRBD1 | CASSETTGKNTEAFF | TGCGCCAGCAGCGAAACGACAGGGAAGAACACTGAAGCTTTCTTT
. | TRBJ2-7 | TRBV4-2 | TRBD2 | CASSPDGGQRTSGSSYEQYF | TGTGCCAGCAGCCCCGATGGGGGCCAGAGGACTAGCGGAAGCTCCTACGAGCAGTACTTC
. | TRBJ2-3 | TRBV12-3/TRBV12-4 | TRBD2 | CASSLSSGGPWDTQYF | TGTGCCAGCAGTTTGAGTAGCGGGGGGCCGTGGGATACGCAGTATTTT
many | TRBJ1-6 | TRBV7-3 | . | CASSLRAGSRNSPLHF | TGTGCCAGCAGCTTAAGAGCTGGGTCAAGAAATTCACCCCTCCACTTT
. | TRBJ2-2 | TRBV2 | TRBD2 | CASSGRLAGLNGGELFF | TGTGCCAGCAGCGGGAGACTAGCGGGATTGAATGGCGGGGAGCTGTTTTTT
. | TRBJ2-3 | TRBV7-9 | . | CASSLLSTDTQYF | TGTGCCAGCAGCTTGTTAAGCACAGATACGCAGTATTTT
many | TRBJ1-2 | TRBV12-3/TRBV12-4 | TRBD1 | CASSLPGQGTYGYTF | TGTGCCAGCAGTTTACCGGGACAGGGGACCTATGGCTACACCTTC